This T cell receptor (beta chain) was recovered during a study of regulatory T cells in long-lasting Graves disease. Stated time point: persistent/refractory GD, antithyroid drugs over 5 years with positive TRAb. The TCR library was made from RNA that had been extracted from PBMCs in TRIzol. American Thyroid Association guidelines defined how Graves' disease was diagnosed. The V gene's germline CDR1 is SGHTA and CDR2 FQGTGA. This CDR3 has 15 residues. V was pared by 6 bases and J by 0 bases, with 13 bases between. General study points: Patients with persistent Graves' had lower TCR diversity than newly diagnosed patients.

Sequencing libraries for TCR beta were prepared with iRepertoire HTBI primers and Arm-PCR of CDR3 regions. One entry per CDR3 protein results from TCRdb running MiXCR on the multiplex PCR reads. The repertoire holds a few hundred thousand distinct CDR3 sequences, with less than 30% as singletons. In this sample, this clonotype turned up a few times. Its target is unknown. Material: peripheral blood mononuclear cells (PBMCs), obtained when the disease was refractory, from a patient treated with antithyroid drugs. The chain carries TRBV7-3 and TRBJ2-3; D gene unclear. This sequence originates from a woman aged 40 to 50 with Graves disease. CDR3 coding DNA: TGTGCCAGCAGTTCCAACGGTCATAGCACAGATACGCAGTATTTT. Encoded protein: CASSSNGHSTDTQYF.